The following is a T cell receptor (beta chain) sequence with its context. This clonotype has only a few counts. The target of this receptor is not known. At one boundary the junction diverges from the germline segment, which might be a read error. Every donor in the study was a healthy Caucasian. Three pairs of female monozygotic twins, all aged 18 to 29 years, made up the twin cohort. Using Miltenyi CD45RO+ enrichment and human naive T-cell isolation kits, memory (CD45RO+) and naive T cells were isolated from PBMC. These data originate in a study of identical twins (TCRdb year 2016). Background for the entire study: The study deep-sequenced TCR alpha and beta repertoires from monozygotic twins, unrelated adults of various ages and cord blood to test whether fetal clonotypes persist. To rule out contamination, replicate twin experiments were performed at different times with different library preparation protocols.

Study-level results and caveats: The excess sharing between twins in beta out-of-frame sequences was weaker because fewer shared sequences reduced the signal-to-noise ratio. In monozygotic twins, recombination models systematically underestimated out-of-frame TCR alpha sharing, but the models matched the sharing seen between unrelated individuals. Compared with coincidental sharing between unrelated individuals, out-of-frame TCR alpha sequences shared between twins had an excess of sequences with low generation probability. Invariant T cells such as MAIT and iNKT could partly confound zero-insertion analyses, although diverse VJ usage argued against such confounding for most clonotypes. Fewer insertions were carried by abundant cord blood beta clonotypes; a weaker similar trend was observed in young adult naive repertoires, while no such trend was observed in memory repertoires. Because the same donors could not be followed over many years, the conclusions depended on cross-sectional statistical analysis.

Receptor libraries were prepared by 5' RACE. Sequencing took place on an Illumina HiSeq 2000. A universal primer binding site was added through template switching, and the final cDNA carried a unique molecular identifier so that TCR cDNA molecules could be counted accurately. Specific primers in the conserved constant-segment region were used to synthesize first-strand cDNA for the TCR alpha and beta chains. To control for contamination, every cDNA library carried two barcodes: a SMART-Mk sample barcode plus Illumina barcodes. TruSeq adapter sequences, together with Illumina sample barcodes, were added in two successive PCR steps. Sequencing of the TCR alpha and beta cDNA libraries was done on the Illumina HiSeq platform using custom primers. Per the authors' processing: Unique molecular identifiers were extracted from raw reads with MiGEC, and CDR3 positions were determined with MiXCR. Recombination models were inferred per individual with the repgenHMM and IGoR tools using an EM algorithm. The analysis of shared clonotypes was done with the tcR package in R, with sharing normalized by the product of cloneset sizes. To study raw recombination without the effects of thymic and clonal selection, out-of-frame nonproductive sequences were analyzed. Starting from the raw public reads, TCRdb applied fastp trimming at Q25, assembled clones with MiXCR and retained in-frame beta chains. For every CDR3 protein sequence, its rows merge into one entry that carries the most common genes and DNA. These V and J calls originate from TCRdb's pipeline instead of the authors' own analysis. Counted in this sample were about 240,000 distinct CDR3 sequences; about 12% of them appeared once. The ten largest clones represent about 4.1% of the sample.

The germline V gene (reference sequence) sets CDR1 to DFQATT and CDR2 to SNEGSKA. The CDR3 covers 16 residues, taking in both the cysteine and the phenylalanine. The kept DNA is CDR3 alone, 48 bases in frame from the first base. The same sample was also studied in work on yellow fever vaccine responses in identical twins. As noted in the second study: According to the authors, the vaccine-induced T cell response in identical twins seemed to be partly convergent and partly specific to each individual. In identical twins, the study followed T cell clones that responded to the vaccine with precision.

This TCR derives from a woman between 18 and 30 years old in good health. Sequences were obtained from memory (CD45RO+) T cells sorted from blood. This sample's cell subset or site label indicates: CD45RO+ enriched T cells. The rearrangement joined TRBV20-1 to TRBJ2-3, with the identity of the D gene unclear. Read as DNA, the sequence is TGCAGTGCGAGAGAGATCAAGGCCGGAATCACAGATACGCAGTATTTT. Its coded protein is CSAREIKAGITDTQYF.